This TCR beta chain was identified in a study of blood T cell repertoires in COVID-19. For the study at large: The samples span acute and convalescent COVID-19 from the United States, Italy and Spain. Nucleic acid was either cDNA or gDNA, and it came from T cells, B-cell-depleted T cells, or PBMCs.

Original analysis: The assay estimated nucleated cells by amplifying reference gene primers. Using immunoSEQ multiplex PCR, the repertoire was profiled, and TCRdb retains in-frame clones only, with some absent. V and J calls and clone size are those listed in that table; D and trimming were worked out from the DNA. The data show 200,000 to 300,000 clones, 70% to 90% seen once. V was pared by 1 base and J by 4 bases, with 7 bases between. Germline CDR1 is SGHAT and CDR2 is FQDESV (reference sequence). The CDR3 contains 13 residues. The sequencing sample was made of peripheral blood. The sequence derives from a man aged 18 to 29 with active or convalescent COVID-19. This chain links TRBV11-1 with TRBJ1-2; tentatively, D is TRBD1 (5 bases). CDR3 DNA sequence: TGTGCCAGCAGCTTAGGCGGGACCTATGGCTACACCTTC. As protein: CASSLGGTYGYTF.